The next 25 T cell receptor beta chains were all read from a single sample in a study of cytomegalovirus exposure and HLA in healthy donors. PCR primers comprised 60 Vbeta and 13 Jbeta primers. Clones were read by immunoSEQ multiplex PCR, and TCRdb kept only the in-frame ones, dropping some. The listing records tens of thousands of clones. Sequencing was done on a sample of PBMCs. These receptors were collected from a woman in her 40s in good health and CMV-seropositive.

The chain couples TRBV6-5 to TRBJ1-6; the match to TRBD1 covers 10 bases. V lost 11 bases and J lost 5; bases outside the gene matches: 9. This CDR3 is built from 15 residues. From germline, CDR1 is MNHEY and CDR2 SVGAGI. The CDR3 sequence is CACTSTGGNNSPLHF. The CDR3 bases are TGTGCCTGCACATCGACAGGGGGCAATAATTCACCCCTCCACTTT.

This chain links TRBV15 with TRBJ2-7; 11 nucleotides align to TRBD2. The V segment lost 0 bases and the J segment 2 bases; nucleotides outside the gene matches: 9. The CDR3 runs to 18 residues. The germline gives CDR1 LNHNV, CDR2 YYDKDF (reference sequence). This chain's CDR3 is CATSREPPSGRNAYEQYF. CDR3 coding DNA: TGTGCCACCAGCAGAGAGCCCCCTAGCGGGAGGAATGCCTACGAGCAGTACTTC. The entire variable domain, with the rest obtained from reference TRBV15 and TRBJ2-7, is as follows: DAMVIQNPRYQVTQFGKPVTLSCSQTLNHNVMYWYQQKSSQAPKLLFHYYDKDFNNEADTPDNFQSRRPNTSFCFLDIRSPGLGDTAMYLCATSREPPSGRNAYEQYFGPGTRLTVT.

The J gene is TRBJ2-5, the V gene TRBV15, with TRBD1 as a possible D gene (5 bases). Looked up from germline, CDR1 is LNHNV and CDR2 is YYDKDF (reference sequence). The ends were cut back, 0 bases at V and 3 bases at J, with 8 bases in the middle. CDR3 length: 14 residues. CDR3 in DNA: TGTGCCACCAGCAGAGATGCAGGGAAAGAGACCCAGTACTTC. Its protein is CATSRDAGKETQYF. Full variable domain (outside the CDR3, taken from reference TRBV15 and TRBJ2-5): DAMVIQNPRYQVTQFGKPVTLSCSQTLNHNVMYWYQQKSSQAPKLLFHYYDKDFNNEADTPDNFQSRRPNTSFCFLDIRSPGLGDTAMYLCATSRDAGKETQYFGPGTRLLVL.

V usage is TRBV5-4 and J usage is TRBJ1-4, with D possibly matching TRBD1 (6 bases). This CDR3 region has 13 residues. Trimming took off 0 bases at V and 6 bases at J, with 6 bases between the two ends. CDR1 is SGHNT, CDR2 YYREEE, per germline (reference sequence). CDR3 DNA: TGTGCCAGCAGCTTGGACAGGGATGAAAAACTGTTTTTT. Its translation is CASSLDRDEKLFF.

The rearrangement joins TRBV27 to TRBJ2-7; TRBD2 agrees at 10 bases. The CDR3 covers 15 residues. CDR1 and CDR2 from the germline V gene are MNHEY and SMNVEV (reference sequence). V was pared by 1 base and J by 3 bases, with 3 bases of the junction left unmatched. The CDR3 region has the DNA TGTGCCAGCAGTTTATTTGGGACTAGCGACTACGAGCAGTACTTC. It yields the protein CASSLFGTSDYEQYF.

The chain employs TRBV11-3 and TRBJ2-2; 9 bases align to TRBD2. The junction had 5 bases not matched to a gene; V was cut back by 0 bases and J by 6 bases. There are 16 residues in the CDR3. The germline V gene encodes CDR1 SGHNT and CDR2 YENEEA. The CDR3 sequence: CASSLDWLAGSGELFF. CDR3 in DNA: TGTGCCAGCAGCTTAGATTGGCTAGCGGGGTCCGGGGAGCTGTTTTTT.

The chain couples TRBV6-1 to TRBJ1-4; 7 bases agree with TRBD1. The CDR3 is made up of 13 amino acids. In germline, CDR1 is MNHNS, CDR2 SASEGT. With V trimmed by 10 bases and J by 4 bases, 6 bases remained unmatched. The CDR3 loop reads CATGTALNEKLFF. The CDR3 DNA is TGTGCCACCGGGACAGCCCTTAATGAAAAACTGTTTTTT.

The CDR3 region has the DNA TGTGCCAGCAGCTTAGCCAGGGCTGGGGCAGATACGCAGTATTTT. The encoded protein is CASSLARAGADTQYF. The V gene is TRBV7-9, the J gene TRBJ2-3; D perhaps matches TRBD1 (5 bases). Trimming left V 0 bases short and J 4 bases short, with 11 bases between. CDR1 is SEHNR and CDR2 is FQNEAQ in the germline V gene (reference sequence). The CDR3 contains 15 residues.

The rearrangement uses TRBV6-5 and TRBJ1-4; D unclear. V was pared by 7 bases and J by 0 bases, with 9 bases between. The germline gives CDR1 MNHEY, CDR2 SVGAGI. CDR3 size: 14 residues. The CDR3 coding sequence is TGTGCCAGCAAAGCCTCGGCAACTAATGAAAAACTGTTTTTT. Translating gives CASKASATNEKLFF.

The rearrangement links TRBV6-5 to TRBJ2-1; TRBD2 aligns across 11 bases. The V segment lost 5 bases and the J segment 7 bases; nucleotides outside the gene matches: 7. The CDR3 sequence is 15 residues long. CDR1 and CDR2 from the germline V gene are MNHEY and SVGAGI. CDR3 coding DNA: TGTGCCAGCAGTCCCGGGACTAGCGGAACGAATGAGCAGTTCTTC. Its protein product is CASSPGTSGTNEQFF.

This chain uses TRBV9 with TRBJ2-7; 14 nucleotides agree with TRBD2. CDR3 length: 17 residues. Germline V lookup: CDR1 SGDLS, CDR2 YYNGEE. The V gene end was trimmed by 1 base and the J gene end by 6 bases; junction bases not matched to a gene: 9. CDR3 sequence reads: CASSVLPGLAGEGEQYF. The CDR3 DNA is TGTGCCAGCAGCGTACTACCGGGACTAGCGGGAGAAGGCGAGCAGTACTTC.

The chain has TRBV6-6 and TRBJ2-7, with TRBD2 as a possible D gene (7 bases). V lost 8 bases and J lost 6, with 14 bases in between. The CDR3 loop spans 12 amino acids. The germline gives CDR1 MNHNY, CDR2 SVGAGI (reference sequence). The CDR3 DNA follows: TGTGCCAGCCGGGGGGCCGCTGGCGAGCAGTACTTC. Its protein is CASRGAAGEQYF.

J is TRBJ1-2 and V is TRBV7-6; D call uncertain. In germline, CDR1 is SGHVS, CDR2 FNYEAQ. The CDR3 is 14 amino acids. V lost 0 bases to trimming and J lost 2 bases, with 7 bases between them. The CDR3 is CASSLAGGNYGYTF. CDR3 DNA sequence: TGTGCCAGCAGCTTAGCGGGAGGGAACTATGGCTACACCTTC.

V usage is TRBV4-3 and J usage is TRBJ2-3; a possible D gene is TRBD2 (5 bases). CDR1 is LGHNA, CDR2 YSLEER, per germline. V lost 0 bases and J lost 1, with 14 bases in between. There are 17 residues in the CDR3. CDR3 bases: TGCGCCAGCAGCCAAGAGAGTCGGGGATGGGGCACAGATACGCAGTATTTT. It specifies CASSQESRGWGTDTQYF.

The chain employs TRBV29-1 and TRBJ2-1; TRBD2 agrees at 8 bases. The CDR3 has 14 amino acids. The V gene's germline CDR1 is SQVTM and CDR2 ANQGSEA. The ends lost 1 base at V and 5 bases at J; junction bases unmatched: 4. CDR3 in DNA: TGCAGCGTTGAAGCGGGAGGGTCCGACAATGAGCAGTTCTTC. This encodes CSVEAGGSDNEQFF.

The chain recombines TRBV30 with TRBJ1-4; 7 nucleotides line up with TRBD1. The CDR3 has 13 amino acids. With 4 bases clipped from V and 4 bases from J, the junction kept 3 bases outside the gene matches. Germline loops: CDR1 GTSNPN, CDR2 SVGIG (reference sequence). DNA for the CDR3: TGTGCCTGGAAACAGGGGAATAATGAAAAACTGTTTTTT. Its translation is CAWKQGNNEKLFF.

In regard to this clone: At one boundary the junction diverges from the germline segment, which might be a read error. The gene calls are TRBV19 and TRBJ2-3, with TRBD1 matching 7 bases. CDR1 LNHDA and CDR2 SQIVND come from the germline V gene (reference sequence). The CDR3 has 13 amino acids. The CDR3 DNA follows: TGTGCCAGTATGGGATACCGGACAGGTACGCAGTATTTT. Encoded protein: CASMGYRTGTQYF.

This CDR3 reads CSAKAGGYEQYF. CDR3 bases: TGCAGCGCAAAAGCGGGTGGCTACGAGCAGTACTTC. This chain links TRBV29-1 with TRBJ2-7; maybe TRBD2 (6 bases). V was trimmed by 7 bases and J by 3 bases, leaving 13 bases between them. The CDR3 length is 12 residues. CDR1 and CDR2 from the germline V gene are SQVTM and ANQGSEA.

The rearrangement uses TRBV29-1 and TRBJ1-4, with a weak D call TRBD1 (5 bases). From germline, CDR1 is SQVTM and CDR2 ANQGSEA. V lost 4 bases and J 8 bases, leaving 14 bases between the germline ends. The CDR3 runs to 13 residues. The CDR3 is CSVVTGLGEKLFF. CDR3 nucleotide sequence: TGCAGCGTTGTAACGGGACTTGGGGAAAAACTGTTTTTT.

The rearrangement links TRBV7-9 to TRBJ2-2, with 12 bases lining up with TRBD1. V lost 2 bases to trimming and J lost 4 bases; unmatched junction nucleotides: 2. The germline gives CDR1 SEHNR, CDR2 FQNEAQ (reference sequence). The CDR3 is 16 amino acids. CDR3 bases: TGTGCCAGCAGCTTATGGGACAGGGGGCCCACCGGGGAGCTGTTTTTT. Amino acids: CASSLWDRGPTGELFF.

This chain links TRBV5-1 with TRBJ2-2; D might be TRBD1 (6 bases). Deletions cut 4 bases from V and 0 bases from J, with 13 bases between. Germline V lookup: CDR1 SGHRS, CDR2 YFSETQ. CDR3 length: 16 residues. The CDR3 region is CASSRGDIANTGELFF. The CDR3 DNA follows: TGCGCCAGCAGCCGTGGGGACATCGCGAACACCGGGGAGCTGTTTTTT. Using reference TRBV5-1 and TRBJ2-2 for the parts outside the CDR3, the full variable domain is KAGVTQTPRYLIKTRGQQVTLSCSPISGHRSVSWYQQTPGQGLQFLFEYFSETQRNKGNFPGRFSGRQFSNSRSEMNVSTLELGDSALYLCASSRGDIANTGELFFGEGSRLTVL.

The V call is TRBV7-2, the J call TRBJ1-2, with 8 bases that match TRBD1. The CDR3 extends over 14 amino acids. Looked up from germline, CDR1 is SGHTA and CDR2 is FQGNSA. V trimming: 5 bases; J trimming: 8 bases; junction bases outside the gene matches: 10. For the CDR3, the DNA is TGTGCCAGCAGCCAAAGAAGCTACAGGGGGGGCTACACCTTC. Amino acid sequence: CASSQRSYRGGYTF.

This chain's CDR3 is CASSLWGRADTQYF. CDR3 in DNA: TGTGCCAGCAGTTTATGGGGGAGGGCAGATACGCAGTATTTT. The V call is TRBV28, the J call TRBJ2-3; 7 bases fit TRBD2. V shed 0 bases and J 4 bases; nucleotides not matched to a gene: 1. The V gene's germline CDR1 is MDHEN and CDR2 SYDVKM. CDR3 length: 14 amino acids.

This chain joins TRBV4-1 and TRBJ2-7; TRBD2 might be the D (6 bases). There are 16 residues in the CDR3. V dropped 4 bases and J dropped 2 bases, with 18 bases sitting between them. The germline V gene has CDR1 MGHRA and CDR2 YSYEKL. CDR3 DNA sequence: TGCGCCAGCAGCCGTGACAAGGGACTTGATACCTACGAGCAGTACTTC. This gives the protein CASSRDKGLDTYEQYF.

This chain connects TRBV25-1 to TRBJ2-1, with TRBD1 as a possible D gene (6 bases). This CDR3 is 16 amino acids long. Between the trimmed V and J ends, which lost 3 bases and 8 bases, there was a span of 20 bases. The germline V gene has CDR1 MGHDK and CDR2 SYGVNS. CDR3: CASSDSSWGHMDEQFF. CDR3 coding DNA: TGTGCCAGCAGTGACTCCTCTTGGGGGCATATGGATGAGCAGTTCTTC.